This T cell receptor beta chain was obtained from a study of blood T cell repertoires in COVID-19. Across the whole study: Sites in the United States, Italy and Spain provided acute and convalescent COVID-19 samples. The analysed material was cDNA or gDNA that came from T cells, B-cell-depleted T cells, or PBMCs.

Original analysis: Reference gene primer amplification in the assay estimated nucleated cell counts. Assay: immunoSEQ multiplex PCR; the TCRdb copy retains only in-frame clones and omits some. V, J and clone size are taken as reported in that table, and D and trimming were inferred from the DNA itself. Among around 230,000 clones listed, approximately 82% were seen once. There are 14 residues in the CDR3. V was cut by 0 bases and J by 3 bases, with 9 bases left in between. Looked up from germline, CDR1 is SEHNR and CDR2 is FQNEAQ (reference sequence). This sequence was found in a man aged 35-49 years who had recovered from COVID-19. The specimen sequenced was peripheral blood. The V gene is TRBV7-9, the J gene TRBJ2-7; a weak D match, TRBD1 (6 bases). CDR3 nucleotide sequence: TGTGCCAGCAGCTTAGCCGGGACACTCTACGAGCAGTACTTC. Its translation: CASSLAGTLYEQYF.